A selection of T cell receptor beta chains follows, all from one sample in a study of PD-L1 blockade in urothelial cancer. Libraries were prepared by immunoSEQ multiplex PCR; TCRdb keeps only in-frame clonotypes and omits some of them. The data contain tens of thousands of clones, roughly 82% of them singletons. This specimen consisted of PBMCs, obtained around atezolizumab (anti-PD-L1) treatment. The origin of the receptors is a man aged 65-85 years with urothelial cancer. CDR3s include the opening cysteine and the closing phenylalanine or tryptophan.

V,CDR3
TRBV27,CASSLTSGSSVHEQFF
TRBV29-1,CSVDIRGRDTEAFF
TRBV9,CASSSEPMVQGEQYF
TRBV13,CASSFTVRGQDEKLFF
TRBV19,CASSIFRGQSTEAFF
TRBV10-1,CASSSSGKAYHEQFF
TRBV7-2,CASSPTGAEDTQYF
TRBV9,CASSGSQSYGNIQYF
TRBV9,CASGQGPLSNQPQHF
TRBV5-1,CASSATTKAETQYF
TRBV5-4,CASSSLGPIGRDEQFF